This is a list of T cell receptor beta chains from one sample in a study of shared clonotypes between healthy human individuals. Some clones are missing from TCRdb's copy, which holds only in-frame ones; the method was immunoSEQ multiplex PCR. The sample has 800,000 or so clones, around 96% seen once; the top ten hold about 0.21%. Sequenced: naive CD8+ T cells sorted from blood. The source of these receptors is a man aged 25 to 45 in good health. The CDR3 runs from the conserved cysteine through the conserved F or W. The D gene is left open where the match is weak. Size tells how often a clone was seen (once, few, many) or the class of an expanded clone, and some rows leave it out.

V gene	J gene	clone size	D gene	CDR3 protein	CDR3 DNA
TRBV7-8	TRBJ2-3	NA	NA	CASSLLRGGSSDTQYF	TGTGCCAGCAGCTTACTGCGTGGCGGGTCATCCGATACGCAGTATTTT
TRBV6-6	TRBJ2-6	NA	NA	CASSYHPGANVLTF	TGTGCCAGCAGTTACCATCCAGGGGCCAACGTCCTGACTTTC
TRBV6-4	TRBJ2-5	once	TRBD2	CASSDSGRAGETQYF	TGTGCCAGCAGTGACTCCGGGAGGGCCGGAGAGACCCAGTACTTC
TRBV9	TRBJ2-7	NA	TRBD2	CASSVEPGTSGEQYF	TGTGCCAGCAGCGTAGAACCCGGGACTAGCGGAGAGCAGTACTTC
TRBV2	TRBJ1-1	NA	NA	CASRLKTIITEAFF	TGTGCCAGCAGACTGAAAACTATTATCACTGAAGCTTTCTTT
TRBV10-2	TRBJ2-7	NA	NA	CASSETDSYEQYF	TGCGCCAGCAGTGAGACGGACAGCTACGAGCAGTACTTC
TRBV4-1	TRBJ2-7	NA	NA	CASSQVPPSGGLGPPSYEQYF	TGCGCCAGCAGCCAAGTTCCCCCTTCGGGTGGCCTAGGGCCCCCATCCTACGAGCAGTACTTC
TRBV27	TRBJ2-7	NA	TRBD1	CASSPLLTGGFDEQYF	TGTGCCAGCAGTCCGCTTCTGACAGGGGGCTTTGACGAGCAGTACTTC
TRBV7-2	TRBJ2-3	once	TRBD1	CASSLAMITGAGDTQYF	TGTGCCAGCAGCTTAGCGATGATTACAGGGGCAGGGGATACGCAGTATTTT
TRBV19	TRBJ2-7	NA	NA	CASSTPMDSYEQYF	TGTGCCAGTAGTACTCCCATGGACAGCTACGAGCAGTACTTC
TRBV9	TRBJ2-3	NA	TRBD2	CASSAFSGRGDTQYF	TGTGCCAGCAGCGCCTTTAGCGGGAGGGGAGATACGCAGTATTTT
TRBV5-6	TRBJ2-7	NA	NA	CASRQGAEQYF	TGTGCCAGCAGGCAAGGGGCCGAGCAGTACTTC
TRBV7-2	TRBJ1-5	NA	NA	CASSFGQPQPQHF	TGTGCCAGCAGCTTTGGACAGCCCCAGCCCCAGCATTTT
TRBV30	TRBJ1-3	NA	NA	CAWSRLGNTIYF	TGTGCCTGGAGCCGTTTGGGAAACACCATATATTTT
TRBV28	TRBJ1-5	NA	NA	CASSPLGVGQPQHF	TGTGCCAGCAGTCCTTTAGGGGTCGGTCAGCCCCAGCATTTT
TRBV27	TRBJ2-7	NA	NA	CASSSGRASYEQYF	TGTGCCAGCAGTTCTGGGCGGGCTTCCTACGAGCAGTACTTC